This T cell receptor (beta chain) was recovered during a study of breast tumors, draining lymph nodes, adjacent tissues. Regarding the study as a whole: Tumor repertoires ranked between lymph nodes and nontumor tissue in diversity, with V and J gene preferences. Tumor T cell lymph node origin was a supported hypothesis, not proven. Luminal-like breast cancer showed significantly higher tumor–nontumor repertoire similarity than basal-like. The data were judged consistent with most tumor T cells coming from lymph node and expanding in tumor.

Axillary draining lymph nodes of breast cancer patients supplied the node samples. This clonotype was detected many times. What it binds is unknown. A single record per CDR3 protein comes from TCRdb applying MiXCR to the multiplex PCR reads. This repertoire shows about 140,000 distinct CDR3 sequences, around a third found once; its top ten account for about 2.5%. V lost 1 base, J lost 7 bases, and 4 bases stayed unmatched. Germline values: CDR1 SGHTS, CDR2 YDEGEE. This CDR3 has 15 residues. The genes are TRBV5-8 and TRBJ1-6; 8 bases line up with TRBD1. The TCR originated in a female donor with breast cancer. Some clones in this sample may be carry-over from other donors' samples. Source material: axillary lymph node tissue. The CDR3 sequence is CASSLLTGDNSPLHF. The CDR3 nucleotides read TGTGCCAGCAGCTTGTTGACAGGGGACAATTCACCCCTCCACTTT.